Listed below are T cell receptor beta chains from one sample, sequenced in a study of CD8 T cells in Susac syndrome. TCRdb re-called the immunoSEQ multiplex PCR reads through MiXCR, storing one row per CDR3 protein. Here the sample spans a few hundred thousand distinct CDR3 sequences, 95% being singletons. The material sequenced was CD4+ T cells from PBMCs. The receptors here all came from a human donor with multiple sclerosis. CDR3s include the opening cysteine and the closing phenylalanine or tryptophan. A D gene is named only where the DNA matches it firmly. The size field is filled for only some rows; it gives once, few, many or a size class.

cdr3_length: 13
clone_size: .
v_call: TRBV20-1
d_call: .
j_call: TRBJ2-3
cdr3_nt: TGCAGTGCTAGAGGACCAGGACCAGATACGCAGTATTTT
cdr3_aa: CSARGPGPDTQYF

cdr3_length: 16
clone_size: .
v_call: TRBV20-1
d_call: TRBD1
j_call: TRBJ2-1
cdr3_nt: TGCAGTGCTAGGGGACAGATAGGGAGCTCCTACAATGAGCAGTTCTTC
cdr3_aa: CSARGQIGSSYNEQFF

cdr3_length: 15
clone_size: .
v_call: TRBV2
d_call: .
j_call: TRBJ2-1
cdr3_nt: TGTGCCAGCAAGACGACTAGGCCCGCCTACAATGAGCAGTTCTTC
cdr3_aa: CASKTTRPAYNEQFF

cdr3_length: 13
clone_size: .
v_call: TRBV20-1
d_call: .
j_call: TRBJ1-5
cdr3_nt: TGCAGTGCTGGACCTTCGACCAATCAGCCCCAGCATTTT
cdr3_aa: CSAGPSTNQPQHF

cdr3_length: 13
clone_size: .
v_call: TRBV2
d_call: .
j_call: TRBJ2-7
cdr3_nt: TGTGCCAGCAGTGAAGTTCCCTCCTACGAGCAGTACTTC
cdr3_aa: CASSEVPSYEQYF

cdr3_length: 13
clone_size: .
v_call: TRBV7-9
d_call: .
j_call: TRBJ2-3
cdr3_nt: TGTGCCAGCAACTGGCCTAGCACAGATACGCAGTATTTT
cdr3_aa: CASNWPSTDTQYF

cdr3_length: 16
clone_size: .
v_call: TRBV6-6
d_call: TRBD1
j_call: TRBJ2-1
cdr3_nt: TGTGCCAGCAGTTACTCTGGACAGGGGGCGCGTCATGAGCAGTTCTTC
cdr3_aa: CASSYSGQGARHEQFF

cdr3_length: 14
clone_size: .
v_call: TRBV12-3/TRBV12-4
d_call: .
j_call: TRBJ1-1
cdr3_nt: TGTGCCAGCCGCTGGGGGGAAATTAATACTGAAGCTTTCTTT
cdr3_aa: CASRWGEINTEAFF

cdr3_length: 13
clone_size: once
v_call: TRBV2
d_call: TRBD2
j_call: TRBJ2-5
cdr3_nt: TGTGCCAGCGGCCGGGAGGGGTACGAGACCCAGTACTTC
cdr3_aa: CASGREGYETQYF

cdr3_length: 14
clone_size: .
v_call: TRBV18
d_call: .
j_call: TRBJ2-1
cdr3_nt: TGTGCCAGCTCACGTGGGCCCGCAGGGAATGAGCAGTTCTTC
cdr3_aa: CASSRGPAGNEQFF

cdr3_length: 17
clone_size: .
v_call: TRBV3-1
d_call: TRBD2
j_call: TRBJ2-3
cdr3_nt: TGTGCCAGCAGCCAAGATCCAGCTAGCGGCAACACAGATACGCAGTATTTT
cdr3_aa: CASSQDPASGNTDTQYF

cdr3_length: 14
clone_size: .
v_call: TRBV20-1
d_call: TRBD2
j_call: TRBJ2-1
cdr3_nt: TGCAGTGCTCGATCACTAGCGGCGTACAATGAGCAGTTCTTC
cdr3_aa: CSARSLAAYNEQFF

cdr3_length: 19
clone_size: few
v_call: TRBV12-3/TRBV12-4
d_call: TRBD2
j_call: TRBJ2-1
cdr3_nt: TGTGCCAGCAGTTCCCGGGGGGGGAACCCAAAGTACGACAATGTAGCGCAGTTCTTC
cdr3_aa: CASSSRGGNPKYDNVAQFF

cdr3_length: 13
clone_size: .
v_call: TRBV29-1
d_call: .
j_call: TRBJ2-5
cdr3_nt: TGCAGCGCCCTCCGGGACATCCAAGAGACCCAGTACTTC
cdr3_aa: CSALRDIQETQYF

cdr3_length: 14
clone_size: .
v_call: TRBV3-1
d_call: .
j_call: TRBJ2-7
cdr3_nt: TGTGCCAGCAGCCAAGATATCGTCGTTCACGAGCAGTACTTC
cdr3_aa: CASSQDIVVHEQYF

cdr3_length: 15
clone_size: .
v_call: TRBV18
d_call: .
j_call: TRBJ1-5
cdr3_nt: TGTGCCAGCTCACCACGGGGGGATAGCAATCAGCCCCAGCATTTT
cdr3_aa: CASSPRGDSNQPQHF

cdr3_length: 14
clone_size: .
v_call: TRBV12-5
d_call: .
j_call: TRBJ1-1
cdr3_nt: TGTGCTAGTGGTCCGCAGGCAGCTCGTGGTGAAGCTTTCTTT
cdr3_aa: CASGPQAARGEAFF

cdr3_length: 14
clone_size: .
v_call: TRBV20-1
d_call: TRBD1
j_call: TRBJ1-1
cdr3_nt: TGCAGTGCTAGGGGGGACAGCCGGAACACTGAAGCTTTCTTT
cdr3_aa: CSARGDSRNTEAFF

cdr3_length: 15
clone_size: .
v_call: TRBV5-1
d_call: TRBD2
j_call: TRBJ2-1
cdr3_nt: TGCGCCAGCAGCCCAGCGGGAGTGAGTTACAATGAGCAGTTCTTC
cdr3_aa: CASSPAGVSYNEQFF

cdr3_length: 13
clone_size: .
v_call: TRBV20-1
d_call: .
j_call: TRBJ2-7
cdr3_nt: TGCAGTGGGGGAACAGGGAATTCTAACGAGCAGTACTTC
cdr3_aa: CSGGTGNSNEQYF

cdr3_length: 13
clone_size: .
v_call: TRBV30
d_call: .
j_call: TRBJ2-5
cdr3_nt: TGTGCCTGGAGTGGACAGGTCCGGGAGACCCAGTACTTC
cdr3_aa: CAWSGQVRETQYF

cdr3_length: 16
clone_size: .
v_call: TRBV9
d_call: TRBD1
j_call: TRBJ2-2
cdr3_nt: TGTGCCAGCAGCAACCGACAGGGGGCAAGGACCGGGGAGCTGTTTTTT
cdr3_aa: CASSNRQGARTGELFF

cdr3_length: 15
clone_size: .
v_call: TRBV20-1
d_call: .
j_call: TRBJ1-5
cdr3_nt: TGCAGTGCTAGAAAACCGGGACTAGACAATCAGCCCCAGCATTTT
cdr3_aa: CSARKPGLDNQPQHF

cdr3_length: 14
clone_size: .
v_call: TRBV9
d_call: .
j_call: TRBJ2-3
cdr3_nt: TGTGCCAGCAGCCTGGGGGGCCGGTCAGATACGCAGTATTTT
cdr3_aa: CASSLGGRSDTQYF

cdr3_length: 13
clone_size: .
v_call: TRBV20-1
d_call: .
j_call: TRBJ2-7
cdr3_nt: TGCAGTGCACAAACCGGGACCTCCTACGAGCAGTACTTC
cdr3_aa: CSAQTGTSYEQYF

cdr3_length: 17
clone_size: .
v_call: TRBV7-9
d_call: .
j_call: TRBJ1-6
cdr3_nt: TGTGCCAGCAGCCCTGATCCTAGTGGGGTAGGGAATTCACCCCTCCACTTT
cdr3_aa: CASSPDPSGVGNSPLHF

cdr3_length: 15
clone_size: .
v_call: TRBV9
d_call: .
j_call: TRBJ2-1
cdr3_nt: TGTGCCAGCAGCCCCATCGGGACCCTCTACAATGAGCAGTTCTTC
cdr3_aa: CASSPIGTLYNEQFF

cdr3_length: 16
clone_size: .
v_call: TRBV3-1
d_call: TRBD2
j_call: TRBJ2-2
cdr3_nt: TGTGCCAGCAGCCTACGCGGGAGGGGGAACACCGGGGAGCTGTTTTTT
cdr3_aa: CASSLRGRGNTGELFF

cdr3_length: 15
clone_size: .
v_call: TRBV27
d_call: .
j_call: TRBJ1-1
cdr3_nt: TGTGCCAGCAGTTCTCGACAGGACCTAAACACTGAAGCTTTCTTT
cdr3_aa: CASSSRQDLNTEAFF

cdr3_length: 15
clone_size: .
v_call: TRBV7-9
d_call: .
j_call: TRBJ1-1
cdr3_nt: TGTGCCAGCAGCCGGGAAGGGGTAACGAACACTGAAGCTTTCTTT
cdr3_aa: CASSREGVTNTEAFF

cdr3_length: 15
clone_size: .
v_call: TRBV28
d_call: .
j_call: TRBJ2-3
cdr3_nt: TGTGCCAGCAGTTTGCAAGGACGGAGCACAGATACGCAGTATTTT
cdr3_aa: CASSLQGRSTDTQYF

cdr3_length: 13
clone_size: .
v_call: TRBV30
d_call: .
j_call: TRBJ2-7
cdr3_nt: TGTGCCTGGAGTGTAGAGACCCTACGCGAGCAGTACTTC
cdr3_aa: CAWSVETLREQYF

cdr3_length: 14
clone_size: .
v_call: TRBV6-1
d_call: .
j_call: TRBJ2-3
cdr3_nt: TGTGCCAGCAGTGATAGCCGTAGCCGGGATACGCAGTATTTT
cdr3_aa: CASSDSRSRDTQYF

cdr3_length: 14
clone_size: .
v_call: TRBV19
d_call: .
j_call: TRBJ2-1
cdr3_nt: TGTGCCAGTAGTATAGTGCTCATACAGGGTGAGCAGTTCTTC
cdr3_aa: CASSIVLIQGEQFF

cdr3_length: 12
clone_size: .
v_call: TRBV6-6
d_call: .
j_call: TRBJ1-3
cdr3_nt: TGTGCCAGCAGTTTCAGGGGAAACACCATATATTTT
cdr3_aa: CASSFRGNTIYF

cdr3_length: 14
clone_size: .
v_call: TRBV2
d_call: TRBD2
j_call: TRBJ2-7
cdr3_nt: TGTGCCAGCAGGAGTAGCGGGGCGTCCTACGAGCAGTACTTC
cdr3_aa: CASRSSGASYEQYF

cdr3_length: 11
clone_size: .
v_call: TRBV29-1
d_call: .
j_call: TRBJ2-1
cdr3_nt: TGCAGCGTTGAAGCCGGGTTTGAGCAGTTCTTC
cdr3_aa: CSVEAGFEQFF

cdr3_length: 16
clone_size: .
v_call: TRBV28
d_call: .
j_call: TRBJ2-5
cdr3_nt: TGTGCCAGCAGTTTTCAATTACAGGGGAGGCAAGAGACCCAGTACTTC
cdr3_aa: CASSFQLQGRQETQYF

cdr3_length: 13
clone_size: .
v_call: TRBV20-1
d_call: .
j_call: TRBJ1-6
cdr3_nt: TGCAGTGCTAGAGGGGGCGGCGATTCACCCCTCCACTTT
cdr3_aa: CSARGGGDSPLHF

cdr3_length: 14
clone_size: .
v_call: TRBV29-1
d_call: .
j_call: TRBJ1-1
cdr3_nt: TGCAGCGTTGACCTCCGAACAGGGATGACTGAAGCTTTCTTT
cdr3_aa: CSVDLRTGMTEAFF

cdr3_length: 13
clone_size: .
v_call: TRBV6-5
d_call: .
j_call: TRBJ2-7
cdr3_nt: TGTGCCAGCACCCCTTATCCCTCCTACGAGCAGTACTTC
cdr3_aa: CASTPYPSYEQYF

cdr3_length: 14
clone_size: .
v_call: TRBV5-4
d_call: .
j_call: TRBJ2-7
cdr3_nt: TGTGCCAGCAGCCTCCGGGACGGCTCCTACGAGCAGTACTTC
cdr3_aa: CASSLRDGSYEQYF

cdr3_length: 19
clone_size: .
v_call: TRBV2
d_call: TRBD2
j_call: TRBJ2-2
cdr3_nt: TGTGCCAGCAGTCCACCCACGGGACTAGCGGGAAGATACACCGGGGAGCTGTTTTTT
cdr3_aa: CASSPPTGLAGRYTGELFF

cdr3_length: 16
clone_size: .
v_call: TRBV3-1
d_call: TRBD1
j_call: TRBJ2-3
cdr3_nt: TGTGCCAGCAGCCAAGATCGGCAGGGGGTCACAGATACGCAGTATTTT
cdr3_aa: CASSQDRQGVTDTQYF

cdr3_length: 13
clone_size: .
v_call: TRBV29-1
d_call: .
j_call: TRBJ1-5
cdr3_nt: TGCAGCGCCGCTGGGGACCCCAATCAGCCCCAGCATTTT
cdr3_aa: CSAAGDPNQPQHF

cdr3_length: 13
clone_size: .
v_call: TRBV24-1
d_call: TRBD1
j_call: TRBJ2-3
cdr3_nt: TGTGCCACCTCGCCACAGGGGACAGATACGCAGTATTTT
cdr3_aa: CATSPQGTDTQYF

cdr3_length: 13
clone_size: .
v_call: TRBV20-1
d_call: .
j_call: TRBJ1-6
cdr3_nt: TGCAGTGCTAGATCAGCAAATAATTCACCCCTCCACTTT
cdr3_aa: CSARSANNSPLHF

cdr3_length: 12
clone_size: .
v_call: TRBV2
d_call: .
j_call: TRBJ1-1
cdr3_nt: TGTGCCAGCCACGGTCAAGATACGAAAGCTTTCTTT
cdr3_aa: CASHGQDTKAFF

cdr3_length: 16
clone_size: .
v_call: TRBV5-1
d_call: TRBD1
j_call: TRBJ2-3
cdr3_nt: TGCGCCAGCAGCCCCAGACAGGGTGGAAGCACAGATACGCAGTATTTT
cdr3_aa: CASSPRQGGSTDTQYF

cdr3_length: 16
clone_size: .
v_call: TRBV5-4
d_call: .
j_call: TRBJ2-7
cdr3_nt: TGTGCCAGCAGCACAGCGGGACAGCGCAACTCCTACGAGCAGTACTTC
cdr3_aa: CASSTAGQRNSYEQYF

cdr3_length: 16
clone_size: .
v_call: TRBV24-1
d_call: .
j_call: TRBJ2-1
cdr3_nt: TGTGCCACCAGTGATTTGAAGATGGGGCAGGGGAAGGCCTTGTTCTTC
cdr3_aa: CATSDLKMGQGKALFF

cdr3_length: 14
clone_size: .
v_call: TRBV29-1
d_call: TRBD1
j_call: TRBJ2-5
cdr3_nt: TGCAGCGTTACGACAGGGGGCAGTGGGGAGACCCAGTACTTC
cdr3_aa: CSVTTGGSGETQYF

cdr3_length: 15
clone_size: .
v_call: TRBV9
d_call: TRBD1
j_call: TRBJ2-3
cdr3_nt: TGTGCCAGCAGCGCCTACCCGACAGGGTCGGATACGCAGTATTTT
cdr3_aa: CASSAYPTGSDTQYF

cdr3_length: 12
clone_size: .
v_call: TRBV13
d_call: .
j_call: TRBJ1-1
cdr3_nt: TGTGCCAGCAGCTTAGTCGGCGCTGCCGCTTTCTTT
cdr3_aa: CASSLVGAAAFF

cdr3_length: 15
clone_size: .
v_call: TRBV6-5
d_call: .
j_call: TRBJ2-1
cdr3_nt: TGTGCCAGCAGTTACTTGGCGGGCCCCAAGGATGAGCAGTTCTTC
cdr3_aa: CASSYLAGPKDEQFF

cdr3_length: 13
clone_size: .
v_call: TRBV18
d_call: .
j_call: TRBJ2-5
cdr3_nt: TGTGCCAGCTCACCAACTAGGAAAGAGACCCAGTACTTC
cdr3_aa: CASSPTRKETQYF

cdr3_length: 16
clone_size: .
v_call: TRBV5-6
d_call: TRBD2
j_call: TRBJ2-3
cdr3_nt: TGTGCCAGCAGCTCCGCGGGAGAGTGGAGCACAGATACGCAGTATTTT
cdr3_aa: CASSSAGEWSTDTQYF

cdr3_length: 12
clone_size: .
v_call: TRBV2
d_call: TRBD2
j_call: TRBJ2-1
cdr3_nt: TGTGCCAGCAGTGACCCGGGACTACTTGAGTTCTTC
cdr3_aa: CASSDPGLLEFF

cdr3_length: 16
clone_size: once
v_call: TRBV4-2
d_call: .
j_call: TRBJ1-4
cdr3_nt: TGTGCCAGCAGCCAAACAAAGGGACGGGTAGAGGAAAAACTGTTTTTT
cdr3_aa: CASSQTKGRVEEKLFF